This record concerns one T cell receptor (beta chain) sequence. Its matching antigen is unknown. Repertoires were generated with immunoSEQ multiplex PCR, while TCRdb's copy carries only in-frame clones and drops some. Of about 50,000 clones listed, about a third are singletons. This sample is drawn from a study of tumour-infiltrating T cells in Burkitt lymphoma. Study-wide context: This cohort included all epidemiological subtypes of Burkitt lymphoma. Repertoire clonality predicted overall and progression-free survival.

Whole-study results and caveats: Public clonotypes, several, appeared across numerous Burkitt lymphoma patients.

The V and J ends lost 3 bases and 4 bases respectively, with 22 bases between them. The CDR3 spans 18 residues. Germline V gives CDR1 SGHDN, CDR2 FVKESK. This TCR came from a human donor with Burkitt lymphoma. V gene TRBV14 combines with J gene TRBJ1-3; a weak D match, TRBD1 (5 bases). The sample taken for sequencing was tumor tissue. The CDR3 DNA follows: TGTGCCAGCAGCCAGACGTGGGGACTTGAACTAGCCGGAAACACCATATATTTT. Translating gives CASSQTWGLELAGNTIYF.